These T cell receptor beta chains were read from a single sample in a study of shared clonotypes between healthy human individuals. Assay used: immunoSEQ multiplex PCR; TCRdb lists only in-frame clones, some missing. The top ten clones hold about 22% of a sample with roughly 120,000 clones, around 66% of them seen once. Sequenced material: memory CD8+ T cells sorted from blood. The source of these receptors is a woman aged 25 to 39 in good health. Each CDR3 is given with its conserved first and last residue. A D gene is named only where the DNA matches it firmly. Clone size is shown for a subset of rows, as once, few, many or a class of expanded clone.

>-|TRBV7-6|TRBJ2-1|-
CASSAASFNEQFF
TGTGCCAGCAGCGCCGCTAGTTTCAATGAGCAGTTCTTC
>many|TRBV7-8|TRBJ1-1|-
CASSLHRNPTEAFF
TGTGCCAGCAGCTTACACAGGAATCCCACTGAAGCTTTCTTT
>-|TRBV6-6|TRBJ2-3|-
CASTYRDTGTDTQYF
TGTGCCAGCACATACCGGGACACTGGCACAGATACGCAGTATTTT
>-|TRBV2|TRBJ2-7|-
CASSEARSGSSYEQYF
TGTGCCAGCAGTGAAGCCCGTAGCGGATCCTCCTACGAGCAGTACTTC
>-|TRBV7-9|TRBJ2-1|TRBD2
CASSYPRREGGTYEQFF
TGTGCCAGCAGCTACCCTCGGCGGGAGGGGGGTACGTATGAGCAGTTCTTC
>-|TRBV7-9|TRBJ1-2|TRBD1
CASSLTGADGYTF
TGTGCCAGCAGCTTAACAGGGGCTGATGGCTACACCTTC
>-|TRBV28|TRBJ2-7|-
CASNIENEQYF
TGTGCCAGCAACATTGAGAACGAGCAGTACTTC
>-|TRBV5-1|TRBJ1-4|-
CASSSGAPGEKLFF
TGCGCCAGCAGCTCAGGGGCCCCGGGGGAAAAACTGTTTTTT
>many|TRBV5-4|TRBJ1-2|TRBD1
CASSWGTGADGYTF
TGTGCCAGCAGCTGGGGGACAGGGGCGGATGGCTACACCTTC
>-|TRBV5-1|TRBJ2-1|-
CASSLDSASYNEQFF
TGCGCCAGCAGCTTAGACTCCGCCTCCTACAATGAGCAGTTCTTC
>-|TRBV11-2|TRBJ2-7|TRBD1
CASSSDRVFYEQYF
TGTGCCAGCAGCTCGGACAGGGTTTTCTACGAGCAGTACTTC
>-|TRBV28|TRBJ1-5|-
CASSYALGPQHF
TGTGCCAGCAGTTACGCCCTTGGCCCCCAGCATTTT
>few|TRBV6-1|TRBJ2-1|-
CASSEELGGYNEQFF
TGTGCCAGCAGTGAAGAACTAGGAGGATACAATGAGCAGTTCTTC
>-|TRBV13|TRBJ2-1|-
CASSLVGRSSYNEQFF
TGTGCCAGCAGCTTAGTTGGCAGAAGCTCCTACAATGAGCAGTTCTTC
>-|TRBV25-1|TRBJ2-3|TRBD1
CASSESGGSRTDTQYF
TGTGCCAGCAGTGAATCAGGGGGATCTCGCACAGATACGCAGTATTTT
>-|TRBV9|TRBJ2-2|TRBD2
CASSDLAGEPEELFF
TGTGCCAGCAGTGACCTAGCGGGAGAGCCGGAGGAGCTGTTTTTT
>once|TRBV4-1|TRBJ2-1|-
CASSHVGGYDEQFF
TGCGCCAGCAGCCACGTGGGAGGTTATGATGAGCAGTTCTTC
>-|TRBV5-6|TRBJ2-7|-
CASSLWGSMYEQYF
TGTGCCAGCAGCTTGTGGGGGAGTATGTACGAGCAGTACTTC
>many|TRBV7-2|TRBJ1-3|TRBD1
CASSLTLLGQGFGNTIYF
TGTGCCAGCAGCCTGACCCTACTTGGACAGGGGTTTGGAAACACCATATATTTT
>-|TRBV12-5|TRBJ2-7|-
CASGLVILNYSYEQYF
TGTGCTAGTGGTTTGGTAATACTCAACTACTCCTACGAGCAGTACTTC
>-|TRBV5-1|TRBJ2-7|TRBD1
CASSLVSDRGDEQYF
TGCGCCAGCAGCTTGGTATCGGACAGGGGCGACGAGCAGTACTTC
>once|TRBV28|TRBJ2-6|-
CASTDPATGANVLTF
TGTGCCAGCACCGATCCGGCGACTGGGGCCAACGTCCTGACTTTC
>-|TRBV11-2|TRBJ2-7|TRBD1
CASSRPGQGAYEQYF
TGTGCCAGCAGCCGCCCGGGACAGGGAGCCTACGAGCAGTACTTC
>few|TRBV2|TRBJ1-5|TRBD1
CASSESRDRGFGQPQHF
TGTGCCAGCAGTGAAAGCCGAGACAGGGGTTTCGGTCAGCCCCAGCATTTT
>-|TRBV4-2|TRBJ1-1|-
CASSPFGTEAFF
TGTGCCAGCAGCCCGTTTGGCACTGAAGCTTTCTTT
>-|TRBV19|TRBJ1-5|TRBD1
CASSPQGWQPQHF
TGTGCCAGTAGCCCACAGGGGTGGCAGCCCCAGCATTTT
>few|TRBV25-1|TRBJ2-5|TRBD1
CASSDSGVAGGFAETQYF
TGTGCCAGCAGTGACAGTGGAGTGGCAGGGGGCTTTGCAGAGACCCAGTACTTC
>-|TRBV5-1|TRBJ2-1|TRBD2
CASGGLAGYNEQFF
TGCGCCAGCGGGGGACTAGCGGGATACAATGAGCAGTTCTTC
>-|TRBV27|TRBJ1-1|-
CASSPSMNTEAFF
TGTGCCAGCAGTCCCAGCATGAACACTGAAGCTTTCTTT
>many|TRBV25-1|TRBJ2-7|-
CASSAGSSYEQYF
TGTGCCAGCAGTGCTGGAAGCTCCTACGAGCAGTACTTC
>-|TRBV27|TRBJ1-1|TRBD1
CASRYRGGTEAFF
TGTGCCAGCAGGTACAGGGGGGGCACTGAAGCTTTCTTT
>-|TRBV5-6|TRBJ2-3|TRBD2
CASSLETSGAFGTQYF
TGTGCCAGCAGCTTGGAGACTAGCGGAGCCTTCGGTACGCAGTATTTT
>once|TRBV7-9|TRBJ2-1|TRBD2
CASNPWGASGGYNEQFF
TGTGCCAGCAACCCGTGGGGGGCTAGCGGGGGTTACAATGAGCAGTTCTTC
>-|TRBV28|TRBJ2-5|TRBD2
CASSLGSSGIRRQYF
TGTGCCAGCAGTTTAGGTTCTAGCGGGATCAGACGCCAGTACTTC
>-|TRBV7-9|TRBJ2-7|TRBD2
CASSSRPLAGGYEQYF
TGTGCCAGCAGCTCCCGCCCGCTAGCGGGAGGATACGAGCAGTACTTC
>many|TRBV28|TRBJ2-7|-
CASSVRVVSYEQYF
TGTGCCAGCAGCGTTCGGGTAGTGAGCTACGAGCAGTACTTC
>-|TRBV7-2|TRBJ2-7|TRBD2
CASSPRRAGTYEQYF
TGTGCCAGCAGCCCCCGTAGAGCGGGAACCTACGAGCAGTACTTC
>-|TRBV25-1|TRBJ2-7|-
CATSNHQEAYEQYF
TGTGCCACCAGTAACCACCAGGAAGCCTACGAGCAGTACTTC
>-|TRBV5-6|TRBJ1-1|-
CASTHWGRARTEAFF
TGTGCCAGCACCCACTGGGGGCGGGCAAGAACTGAAGCTTTCTTT
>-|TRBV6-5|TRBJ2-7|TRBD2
CASTSTSGRASEQYF
TGTGCCAGCACCTCGACTAGCGGGAGGGCGTCCGAGCAGTACTTC
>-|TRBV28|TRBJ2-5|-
CASRRSGADIETQYF
TGTGCCAGTCGGCGATCGGGGGCGGACATAGAGACCCAGTACTTC
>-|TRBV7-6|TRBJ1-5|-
CASSLQGDQPQHF
TGTGCCAGCAGCTTACAGGGAGATCAGCCCCAGCATTTT
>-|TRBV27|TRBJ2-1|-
CASRSLWGRKQFF
TGTGCCAGCAGGAGTCTGTGGGGGCGTAAGCAGTTCTTC
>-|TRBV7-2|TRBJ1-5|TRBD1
CASSPMTGGVQPQHF
TGTGCCAGCAGCCCTATGACAGGGGGCGTACAGCCCCAGCATTTT
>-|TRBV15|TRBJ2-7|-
CATSRDLNVLGSSYEQYF
TGTGCCACCAGCAGAGATCTTAATGTCTTGGGGAGCTCCTACGAGCAGTACTTC
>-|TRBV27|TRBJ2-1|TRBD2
CASSLSGLAGGAEQFF
TGTGCCAGCAGTTTATCGGGTCTAGCGGGAGGAGCTGAGCAGTTCTTC